The 26 T cell receptor beta chains reported below all come from one sample, sequenced in a study of blood T cells in healthy people across ages. Combining a sample-barcoded 5' primer with a J-beta primer mix, a second PCR ran for 7 to 11 cycles. TCRdb reprocessed the 5' RACE reads with MiXCR, giving one entry per CDR3 protein. The sample holds 1.4 million or so distinct CDR3 sequences, around 40% seen once. Sequencing used blood. The receptors originated from a woman between 18 and 29 years old in good health.

This chain uses TRBV5-1 with TRBJ2-5; D may correspond to TRBD1 or TRBD2 (5 bases each). Germline V gene data show CDR1 as SGHRS and CDR2 as YFSETQ. This CDR3 contains 14 residues. The V end lost 1 base, the J end lost 4 bases, and 11 bases lay between the germline ends. The CDR3 loop reads CASSLYPGTETQYF. The CDR3 DNA reads as TGCGCCAGCAGCTTGTATCCAGGGACAGAGACCCAGTACTTC. The full variable domain, rest sourced from reference TRBV5-1 and TRBJ2-5, is KAGVTQTPRYLIKTRGQQVTLSCSPISGHRSVSWYQQTPGQGLQFLFEYFSETQRNKGNFPGRFSGRQFSNSRSEMNVSTLELGDSALYLCASSLYPGTETQYFGPGTRLLVL.

The rearrangement uses TRBV18 and TRBJ1-5; D call uncertain. Germline CDR1 reads KGHSH; CDR2 reads LQKENI. V lost 1 base to trimming and J lost 4 bases, with 17 bases between them. The CDR3 totals 17 residues. CDR3 region: CASSPRSIGGPNQPQHF. The CDR3 coding sequence is TGTGCCAGCTCACCACGATCTATCGGAGGGCCAAATCAGCCCCAGCATTTT.

The genes are TRBV24-1 and TRBJ2-1; tentative D call: TRBD1 (6 bases). Germline V lookup: CDR1 KGHDR, CDR2 SFDVKD. The CDR3 spans 16 residues. V was cut by 3 bases and J by 3 bases, with 14 bases left in between. The chain's CDR3 is CATSDTGHGNYNEQFF. The CDR3 nucleotides read TGTGCCACCAGTGATACGGGACACGGGAACTACAATGAGCAGTTCTTC.

This clonotype was observed a few times. The chain is built from TRBV9 and TRBJ1-6, with TRBD1 identical over 9 bases. The CDR3 runs to 15 residues. Trimming took 3 bases from V and 9 from J; bases not matched to a gene: 7. Per the germline V gene, CDR1 is SGDLS and CDR2 is YYNGEE. The CDR3 loop is CASSASDRGGSPLHF. CDR3 in DNA: TGTGCCAGCAGCGCGTCGGACAGGGGAGGTTCACCCCTCCACTTT.

This clonotype was detected only a few times. The germline gene is not matched at one end of the junction; a read error may be the cause. The chain joins TRBV15 to TRBJ1-5, with TRBD1 matching over 9 bases. The CDR3 consists of 18 residues. The germline CDR1 and CDR2 sequences are LNHNV and YYDKDF (reference sequence). The CDR3 sequence: CATSRGKGTGLSNHPQHF. In DNA, the CDR3 is TGTGCCACCAGCAGAGGGAAGGGGACAGGGCTAAGCAATCACCCCCAGCATTTT.

The sample holds a few counts of this clonotype. The CDR3 DNA reads TGTGCCAGCAGCCTCCGACAGGCGGGTGAAAAACTGTTTTTT. Residues: CASSLRQAGEKLFF. The chain is built from TRBV13 and TRBJ1-4; possibly TRBD1 for D (6 bases). This CDR3 is built from 14 residues. CDR1 and CDR2 (germline): PRHDT, FYEKMQ (reference sequence). The V end was cut by 5 bases, the J end by 7 bases, with 14 bases between. The whole variable domain, filled in from reference TRBV13 and TRBJ1-4, reads AAGVIQSPRHLIKEKRETATLKCYPIPRHDTVYWYQQGPGQDPQFLISFYEKMQSDKGSIPDRFSAQQFSDYHSELNMSSLELGDSALYFCASSLRQAGEKLFFGSGTQLSVL.

The chain combines TRBV20-1 with TRBJ1-2; D gene ambiguous. CDR1 is DFQATT, CDR2 SNEGSKA, per germline (reference sequence). The V gene lost 5 bases and the J gene lost 0 bases, with 22 bases spanning the gap. The CDR3 length is 17 residues. CDR3 bases: TGCAGTGCTTTCTGGACGGAACGTTCGAAGCCTAACTATGGCTACACCTTC. Residues: CSAFWTERSKPNYGYTF.

The rearrangement joins TRBV6-2 or TRBV6-3 to TRBJ2-3; 14 bases line up with TRBD2. The CDR3 extends over 18 amino acids. Germline V gene lookup returns CDR1 MNHEY and CDR2 SVGEGT. V lost 5 bases to trimming and J lost 4 bases; unmatched junction nucleotides: 11. This CDR3 reads CASSSGLAGGRLADTQYF. CDR3 bases: TGTGCCAGCAGTAGTGGACTAGCGGGAGGAAGGTTGGCAGATACGCAGTATTTT.

The chain has TRBV5-6 and TRBJ2-1; D remains ambiguous. The CDR3 has 15 amino acids. V was clipped by 3 bases and J by 4 bases, with 14 bases between them. Germline CDR1 SGHDT, CDR2 YYEEEE. The CDR3 DNA reads TGTGCCAGCAGCTATGGGTTTGGGTTATACAATGAGCAGTTCTTC. It codes for CASSYGFGLYNEQFF.

The chain couples TRBV4-2 to TRBJ2-7; 8 nucleotides agree with TRBD1. CDR1 LGHNA and CDR2 YNFKEQ come from the germline V gene. The CDR3 has 15 residues. Trimming took 1 base from V and 5 from J; bases not matched to a gene: 7. In DNA form, the CDR3 reads TGTGCCAGCAGCCAAGCCACAGGGGGTTTTCACGAGCAGTACTTC. Amino acid sequence: CASSQATGGFHEQYF.

The CDR3 sequence: CASSEAGSRRETQYF. In DNA, the CDR3 is TGTGCCAGCAGTGAAGCAGGCAGTCGGCGAGAGACCCAGTACTTC. The rearrangement joins TRBV6-1 to TRBJ2-5; D remains ambiguous. The germline gives CDR1 MNHNS, CDR2 SASEGT. This CDR3 has 15 residues. The V and J ends lost 0 bases and 4 bases respectively, with 12 bases between them.

The gene calls are TRBV7-6 and TRBJ2-1; 7 bases map to TRBD1. The J call may be mistaken, given a closer DNA end match to TRBJ2-7. This CDR3 has 16 amino acids. Germline CDR1 is SGHVS and CDR2 is FNYEAQ. In DNA, the CDR3 is TGTGCCAGCAGCTTAGTTCCGAAGGGGGCTACGTACGAGCAGTACTTC. It translates to CASSLVPKGATYEQYF.

The chain couples TRBV27 to TRBJ2-7; no reliable D call. V was cut by 4 bases and J by 0 bases, with 10 bases left in between. Germline V lookup: CDR1 MNHEY, CDR2 SMNVEV (reference sequence). The CDR3 has 14 amino acids. The CDR3 here is CASSSGWSSYEQYF. DNA of the CDR3: TGTGCCAGCAGTTCTGGGTGGAGCTCCTACGAGCAGTACTTC.

This clonotype was counted many times. This sequence joins TRBV7-9 and TRBJ2-5; no reliable D call. V shed 1 base and J shed 3 bases, with 12 bases lying between them. The CDR3 contains 15 residues. CDR1 SEHNR and CDR2 FQNEAQ come from the germline V gene (reference sequence). The CDR3 region is CASSLGQNEKETQYF. In nucleotides, the CDR3 is TGTGCCAGCAGCTTAGGTCAGAACGAGAAAGAGACCCAGTACTTC.

The chain uses TRBV12-3 or TRBV12-4 and TRBJ2-1; D tentatively fits TRBD1 or TRBD2 (5 bases each). CDR3 length equals 15 residues. Trimming removed 7 bases at V and 10 bases at J, with 23 bases between. CDR3 nucleotides: TGTGCCAGCAACCAGGGACCGTCTTCCCCTTACGAGCAGTTCTTC. Translation gives CASNQGPSSPYEQFF.

This clonotype has just a few counts. The V and J genes are TRBV28 and TRBJ1-2; D gene uncertain. This CDR3 spans 11 amino acids. Germline CDR1 and CDR2: MDHEN and SYDVKM. Trimming pared 4 bases from V and 8 bases from J, leaving 8 bases between. The CDR3 nucleotides are TGTGCCAGCAGTTCTTGGCCGGGCTACACCTTC. Translated: CASSSWPGYTF.

This clonotype was seen a handful of times. The V and J genes are TRBV7-2 and TRBJ2-3, with 7 bases identical to TRBD2. The CDR3 has 14 amino acids. Germline values: CDR1 SGHTA, CDR2 FQGNSA. With V trimmed by 8 bases and J by 2 bases, 7 bases remained unmatched. CDR3 sequence: CASFGTTLTDTQYF. The CDR3 coding sequence is TGTGCCAGCTTCGGGACTACTCTCACAGATACGCAGTATTTT.

The J gene is TRBJ1-6, the V gene TRBV4-2; 9 nucleotides agree with TRBD1. The ends lost 2 bases at V and 5 bases at J; junction bases unmatched: 7. The germline CDR1 and CDR2 sequences are LGHNA and YNFKEQ. The CDR3 has 17 amino acids. The CDR3 nucleotides are TGTGCCAGCAGCCAACAATATTGGACAGGGGATAATTCACCCCTCCACTTT. It specifies CASSQQYWTGDNSPLHF.

In this sample, this clonotype turned up a few times. The J gene is TRBJ2-1, the V gene TRBV24-1, with D unresolved. This CDR3 is 13 amino acids long. Trimming removed 4 bases at V and 5 bases at J, with 8 bases between. Germline CDR1 reads KGHDR; CDR2 reads SFDVKD. CDR3 in amino acids: CATSDPFHNEQFF. The CDR3 nucleotides are TGTGCCACCAGTGACCCATTCCACAATGAGCAGTTCTTC.

In its sample, this clonotype was seen many times. The V call is TRBV29-1, the J call TRBJ2-1; perhaps TRBD2 as D (5 bases). CDR3 size: 14 residues. Germline assignment: CDR1 SQVTM and CDR2 ANQGSEA. Trimming shortened V by 2 bases and J by 1 base, and 9 bases separated the two germline ends. The CDR3 reads CSVERTRSYNEQFF. The CDR3 coding sequence is TGCAGCGTTGAACGGACTCGATCCTACAATGAGCAGTTCTTC.

This clonotype has just a few counts. The chain joins TRBV4-1 to TRBJ2-5; TRBD1 aligns across 9 bases. The better agreement between TRBJ2-7 and the DNA end casts doubt on the J call. In germline, CDR1 is MGHRA, CDR2 YSYEKL. This CDR3 spans 15 amino acids. CDR3 region: CASSQGDRETYEQYF. The CDR3 coding sequence is TGCGCCAGCAGCCAAGGGGACAGGGAGACCTACGAGCAGTACTTC.

The V call is TRBV6-4, the J call TRBJ1-4; D is possibly TRBD1 (5 bases). The CDR3 extends over 15 amino acids. Germline CDR1 and CDR2: MRHNA and SNTAGT. Trimming pared 4 bases from V and 8 bases from J, leaving 17 bases between. The CDR3 spells CASSASDVRGEKLFF. CDR3 coding DNA: TGTGCCAGCAGTGCCTCGGACGTACGGGGGGAAAAACTGTTTTTT.

This clonotype was seen only a few times. The chain is built from TRBV19 and TRBJ2-6, with D possibly matching TRBD2 (5 bases). V gave up 1 base and J gave up 0 bases, with 13 bases separating them. This CDR3 is 18 amino acids long. CDR1 and CDR2 from the germline V gene are LNHDA and SQIVND (reference sequence). CDR3 bases: TGTGCCAGTAGTATAGGGAGAGGGAAGGTCTCTGGGGCCAACGTCCTGACTTTC. Translating gives CASSIGRGKVSGANVLTF.

The DNA of the CDR3 is TGCAGTGCTAGACCCGCCGACGGTCAGCCCCAGCATTTT. This encodes CSARPADGQPQHF. V is TRBV20-1 and J is TRBJ1-5; D unresolved. V shed 2 bases and J shed 6 bases, with 11 bases lying between them. This CDR3 has 13 residues. In germline, CDR1 is DFQATT, CDR2 SNEGSKA (reference sequence).

This clonotype showed up just a few times. The chain employs TRBV21-1 and TRBJ2-1; TRBD2, as called in the table, went unchecked against the DNA. TRBV21-1 is flagged as a pseudogene. The CDR3 length is 17 residues. This CDR3 is CASSKVTSGIRYNEQFF. CDR3 in DNA: TGTGCCAGCAGCAAAGTCACTAGCGGGATTCGCTACAATGAGCAGTTCTTC.

This chain joins TRBV5-1 and TRBJ2-4; D is unclear. The end of the DNA fits TRBJ2-7 better, so the J call may be wrong. This CDR3 has 15 amino acids. Germline loops: CDR1 SGHRS, CDR2 YFSETQ. The CDR3 sequence is CASSGLDGVSYEQYF. CDR3 DNA: TGCGCCAGCAGCGGATTAGATGGGGTTTCCTACGAGCAGTACTTC.